This T cell receptor (beta chain) was sequenced in a study of PD-L1 blockade in urothelial cancer. General observations from the study: Below-median blood TCR clonality before treatment forecast better survival.

The V gene end was trimmed by 4 bases and the J gene end by 2 bases; junction bases not matched to a gene: 4. This CDR3 region has 14 residues. Per germline, CDR1 LNHDA and CDR2 SQIVND (reference sequence). Notes on this clone: Its antigen is still unknown.

Produced via immunoSEQ multiplex PCR; TCRdb's table is partial and in-frame only. Here the sample spans some 84,000 clones, 82% being singletons. Per patient, between 1 and 8 samples were collected at pretreatment and on-treatment time points. This receptor was taken from an older man with urothelial cancer. The V call is TRBV19, the J call TRBJ2-5; 7 bases are shared with TRBD1. Sequenced material: PBMCs, taken around atezolizumab (anti-PD-L1) treatment. The DNA of the CDR3 is TGTGCCAGTAGTAAAGACAGGGATCAAGAGACCCAGTACTTC. This gives the protein CASSKDRDQETQYF.